Listed below are T cell receptor beta chains from one sample, sequenced in a study of blood T cell repertoires in COVID-19. Sequencing was performed with immunoSEQ multiplex PCR; in TCRdb, only in-frame clones are kept and a portion is missing. The sample comprises about 20,000 clones, approximately 90% of which are singletons, and about 7.8% rests with the top ten. The sample comprised peripheral blood. The receptors originated from an older woman with active COVID-19. The CDR3 runs from the conserved cysteine through the conserved F or W. The D gene is left open where the match is weak. Only part of the rows carry a size: once, few, many, or a class if the clone is expanded.

j_call v_call clone_size d_call cdr3_aa
TRBJ1-2 TRBV13 - TRBD1 CASSPQSRGKGGYTF
TRBJ2-7 TRBV7-9 once - CASSAQGPGANEQYF
TRBJ1-2 TRBV5-1 - - CASSLDAGETGYTF
TRBJ2-2 TRBV7-3 - TRBD2 CASSSTSGANTGELFF
TRBJ1-1 TRBV6-5 - - CASRGRSTHNTEAFF
TRBJ2-7 TRBV12-3/TRBV12-4 - - CASSLFGRVGQYF
TRBJ2-3 TRBV5-1 - TRBD2 CASSLRGGGGTDTQYF
TRBJ2-3 TRBV9 - - CASSRHGSWGGAGTDTQYF
TRBJ2-1 TRBV5-1 - - CASSPQSQGPSSYNEQFF
TRBJ2-3 TRBV6-4 - TRBD2 CASSDSSGGLDTQYF
TRBJ1-4 TRBV5-1 - - CASSPSGRANEKLFF
TRBJ2-3 TRBV19 - - CASRDGGTDTQYF
TRBJ1-1 TRBV5-1 - - CASSFLRGTEAFF
TRBJ1-1 TRBV29-1 - - CSVVQSNTEAFF
TRBJ1-2 TRBV2 - TRBD1 CASSEGTGGGYTF
TRBJ2-1 TRBV12-5 - - CASGLVRVEQFF
TRBJ1-2 TRBV5-6 - TRBD1 CASSFGRGRDGYTF
TRBJ2-2 TRBV19 - - CASSTLMGGPGTGELFF
TRBJ2-3 TRBV15 - - CATSGGEGADTQYF
TRBJ1-5 TRBV5-6 - - CASSVLISRQPQHF
TRBJ2-3 TRBV6-1 - - CASSAADRISTDTQYF
TRBJ2-2 TRBV29-1 few - CSVRAGVAGELFF
TRBJ1-1 TRBV6-5 once - CASSYLPVTNGTEAFF
TRBJ1-5 TRBV28 - TRBD1 CASSRITGGGQPQHF
TRBJ1-4 TRBV7-9 - TRBD1 CASSPRTGGGEKLFF
TRBJ2-5 TRBV5-1 - TRBD1 CASSPGQKVETQYF
TRBJ2-3 TRBV12-5 - TRBD2 CASGLGSGVSTDTQYF
TRBJ2-7 TRBV7-2 - TRBD2 CASSLGTSRDEQYF
TRBJ1-1 TRBV5-1 - - CASSRKPQGNTEAFF
TRBJ1-5 TRBV18 - - CASSQQGNQPQHF
TRBJ1-2 TRBV7-9 - - CASSYETDYGYTF
TRBJ2-3 TRBV6-2/TRBV6-3 - TRBD2 CASSTSEGVGPDTQYF
TRBJ2-2 TRBV2 - - CASRENTGELFF
TRBJ1-1 TRBV3-1/TRBV3-2 - TRBD1 CASSQGTGTGGTEAFF
TRBJ2-7 TRBV5-4 - TRBD1 CASSDAGQGMGYEQYF
TRBJ2-7 TRBV7-9 - - CASSLGSVAYEQYF
TRBJ2-5 TRBV5-1 once TRBD1 CASSAGPGGWETQYF
TRBJ2-7 TRBV5-5 - TRBD2 CASTSGGTGNEQYF
TRBJ1-1 TRBV19 - - CASRRITSPNTEAFF
TRBJ1-2 TRBV2 once - CASMSDPGFYGYTF
TRBJ1-2 TRBV10-3 - - CAISESRVGYGYTF
TRBJ2-5 TRBV7-6 - - CASSFALPRSGQETQYF
TRBJ2-7 TRBV5-4 - TRBD1 CASSRRGQGRAYEQYF
TRBJ1-4 TRBV12-5 - - CASGLVPQGNSEKLFF
TRBJ2-5 TRBV6-6 once - CASSYSQGMKETQYF
TRBJ1-1 TRBV25-1 few TRBD1 CASSEVRGQGTEAFF
TRBJ1-4 TRBV5-5 - - CASSLGQVANEKLFF
TRBJ2-5 TRBV5-1 - TRBD2 CASSLGPSGGAETQYF
TRBJ1-1 TRBV5-1 - - CASSGTGVGTEAFF
TRBJ1-1 TRBV7-9 - - CASSLTSSYSLPNTEAFF
TRBJ2-5 TRBV4-1 - TRBD2 CASSLGLAALQETQYF
TRBJ1-1 TRBV5-4 - - CASSRMSGVAEAFF
TRBJ2-2 TRBV6-2/TRBV6-3 - TRBD1 CASSQDRGPNTGELFF
TRBJ1-1 TRBV9 - - CASSQGVSTEAFF
TRBJ2-3 TRBV2 once - CASERLGADTQYF
TRBJ2-1 TRBV3-1/TRBV3-2 - - CASSHSGLVAEQFF
TRBJ2-2 TRBV7-3 - TRBD1 CASSVRTGVTGELFF
TRBJ2-3 TRBV29-1 - TRBD2 CSATGLAGFRGDTQYF
TRBJ2-5 TRBV5-1 - TRBD2 CASSFSGGARETQYF
TRBJ2-7 TRBV5-4 - - CASSPAGDEQYF